Each of the 25 T cell receptor beta chains below was sequenced from the same sample in a study of T cells in Graves' hyperthyroidism and ophthalmopathy. TCR beta CDR3 sequences were amplified from RNA transcripts. TCR CDR3 underwent first-round RT-PCR with the HTBI primer set. TCRdb reprocessed the multiplex PCR reads via MiXCR and lists one record per CDR3 protein. The repertoire has some 500,000 distinct CDR3 sequences, approximately 15% of them found once; the top ten carry over 15%. Sequenced: blood. The receptors here all came from a woman between 18 and 29 years old with Graves' hyperthyroidism.

This clonotype was observed many times. The CDR3 sequence is CASSLRPKDGNTIYF. The DNA for the CDR3 is TGTGCCAGCAGCTTAAGGCCCAAGGATGGAAACACCATATATTTT. The V and J genes are TRBV7-3 and TRBJ1-3; D remains unclear. CDR1 is SGHTA, CDR2 FQGTGA, per germline. With 1 base removed from V and 3 bases from J, the gap between germline ends came to 10 bases. The CDR3 runs to 15 residues.

This clonotype was detected only a few times. The V call is TRBV12-3 or TRBV12-4, the J call TRBJ2-1, with D possibly being TRBD1 or TRBD2 (6 bases each). The length of the CDR3 is 17 residues. V was cut by 1 base and J by 6 bases, with 19 bases left in between. The DNA for the CDR3 is TGTGCCAGCAGTTTAGGGCTTACGGGAGAAGGGGGCAATGAGCAGTTCTTC. This gives the protein CASSLGLTGEGGNEQFF.

This clonotype was seen many times. This chain joins TRBV12-3 or TRBV12-4 and TRBJ1-3, with D unclear. Trimming removed 10 bases from V and 7 bases from J, with 11 bases in between. The CDR3 totals 11 residues. The CDR3 coding sequence is TGTGCCAACCTACTGGGGAACACCATATATTTT. Its protein product is CANLLGNTIYF.

This clonotype was observed at least ten times. This chain links TRBV6-1 with TRBJ2-6, with a tentative D call TRBD2 (5 bases). CDR1 and CDR2 (germline): MNHNS, SASEGT. Trimming shortened V by 7 bases and J by 3 bases, and 10 bases separated the two germline ends. CDR3 size: 14 residues. The CDR3 region is CASKAAGGANVLTF. DNA for the CDR3: TGTGCCAGCAAAGCGGCGGGTGGGGCCAACGTCCTGACTTTC.

Note on this clonotype: A read error may explain this, as a much larger clone is one base away. The chain combines TRBV3-1 with TRBJ2-1, with 10 bases lining up with TRBD2. The ends lost 2 bases at V and 3 bases at J; junction bases unmatched: 7. CDR1 LGHDT and CDR2 YNNKEL come from the germline V gene (reference sequence). CDR3 length: 17 residues. For the CDR3, the DNA is TGTGCCAGCAGCCAATGCCCACTAGCGGGGATCTACAATGAGCAGTTCTTC. Protein: CASSQCPLAGIYNEQFF.

The chain joins TRBV7-7 to TRBJ2-2, with 9 bases fitting TRBD2. V lost 1 base, J lost 3 bases, and 9 bases stayed unmatched. From germline, CDR1 is SSHAT and CDR2 FNYEAQ (reference sequence). The CDR3 is 18 amino acids. The DNA of the CDR3 is TGTGCCAGCAGCTTAGAGCTTCCGGGACTAGCCCACACCGGGGAGCTGTTTTTT. As protein: CASSLELPGLAHTGELFF.

This clonotype showed up many times. This chain links TRBV12-3 or TRBV12-4 with TRBJ2-7; D is ambiguous. The CDR3 covers 15 residues. V was pared by 7 bases and J by 4 bases, with 20 bases between. The CDR3, as DNA: TGTGCCAGCACCCTAAGGGTTGGGTCTGGGTACGAGCAGTACTTC. It specifies CASTLRVGSGYEQYF.

This clonotype turned up a few times. The V and J genes are TRBV7-8 and TRBJ2-7; 11 nucleotides match TRBD2. The trim removed 1 base at V and 3 bases at J, leaving 8 bases unmatched. This CDR3 is 17 amino acids long. Germline lookup yields CDR1 SGHVS and CDR2 FQNEAQ. The CDR3 DNA follows: TGTGCCAGCAGCTTAGGGGGAGCCGGGACTAGCGGCTACGAGCAGTACGTC. This encodes CASSLGGAGTSGYEQYV.

The genes are TRBV5-1 and TRBJ2-3; D is unclear. V was clipped by 5 bases and J by 2 bases, with 9 bases between them. In germline, CDR1 is SGHRS, CDR2 YFSETQ. The CDR3 consists of 13 residues. The CDR3 loop reads CASRVFYTDTQYF. In DNA, the CDR3 is TGCGCCAGCAGGGTGTTCTACACAGATACGCAGTATTTT.

In this sample, this clonotype turned up many times. The J gene is TRBJ1-2, the V gene TRBV12-3 or TRBV12-4; D not resolved. The V gene lost 1 base and the J gene lost 4 bases, with 7 bases spanning the gap. The CDR3 has 13 residues. DNA of the CDR3: TGTGCCAGCAGTTTAGGGTGGGGCTATGGCTACACCTTC. This gives the protein CASSLGWGYGYTF.

The table lists this clonotype with many counts. V gene TRBV30 combines with J gene TRBJ1-1, with 8 bases identical to TRBD1. This CDR3 is built from 14 residues. The V gene end was trimmed by 2 bases and the J gene end by 4 bases; junction bases not matched to a gene: 6. CDR1 and CDR2 from the germline V gene are GTSNPN and SVGIG (reference sequence). The CDR3 DNA is TGTGCCTGGAGTCCGAACACAGGGGGCACTGAAGCTTTCTTT. Its translation: CAWSPNTGGTEAFF.

This clonotype has ten or more counts. The CDR3 nucleotides read TGTGCCAGCAGTGATTTGCGGGAGGGCTACAATGAGCAGTTCTTC. Protein sequence: CASSDLREGYNEQFF. This sequence joins TRBV2 and TRBJ2-1; TRBD2 matches 9 bases. Germline V gene sequence: CDR1 SNHLY, CDR2 FYNNEI. After removal of 3 bases from V and 3 bases from J, the junction contained 3 bases not matched to a gene. CDR3 length equals 15 residues.

The V and J genes are TRBV13 and TRBJ2-5; 8 bases fit TRBD2. The trim removed 4 bases at V and 4 bases at J, leaving 8 bases unmatched. The germline gives CDR1 PRHDT, CDR2 FYEKMQ (reference sequence). The length of the CDR3 is 15 residues. The DNA of the CDR3 is TGTGCCAGCAGCTCCACGACTAGCGTGGGAGAGACCCAGTACTTC. This codes for CASSSTTSVGETQYF.

This clonotype was counted ten times or more. CDR3 in DNA: TGCAGTGCTTATATAGGGAGCGGGCGGAGGGATGAGCAGTTCTTC. Its protein product is CSAYIGSGRRDEQFF. V is TRBV20-1 and J is TRBJ2-1, with D possibly being TRBD2 (6 bases). This CDR3 is built from 15 residues. Per germline, CDR1 DFQATT and CDR2 SNEGSKA (reference sequence). V gave up 5 bases and J gave up 8 bases, with 22 bases separating them.

At least ten counts were recorded for this clonotype. This chain joins TRBV3-1 and TRBJ2-2; weak D call: TRBD1 (5 bases). Germline values: CDR1 LGHDT, CDR2 YNNKEL (reference sequence). The CDR3 has 16 amino acids. V dropped 6 bases and J dropped 1 base, with 15 bases sitting between them. The CDR3 DNA reads TGTGCCAGCAGTCAGGGTGACCCCGGGAACACCGGGGAGCTGTTTTTT. Translating it yields CASSQGDPGNTGELFF.

The sample holds a few counts of this clonotype. The chain carries TRBV11-2 and TRBJ1-3; D gene uncertain. In germline, CDR1 is SGHAT, CDR2 FQNNGV. The CDR3 totals 14 residues. Trimming stripped 5 bases from V and 0 bases from J, with 8 bases between. CDR3 coding DNA: TGTGCCAGCAGCCTATTAAACTCTGGAAACACCATATATTTT. Its protein product is CASSLLNSGNTIYF.

This clonotype was counted at least ten times. V usage is TRBV7-9 and J usage is TRBJ1-2, with 9 nucleotides matching TRBD1. CDR3 length: 15 amino acids. With V trimmed by 3 bases and J by 1 base, 3 bases remained unmatched. CDR1 and CDR2 (germline): SEHNR, FQNEAQ (reference sequence). The CDR3 nucleotides read TGTGCCAGCAGCTTTTTGGACAGGGGTAACTATGGCTACACCTTC. Translated: CASSFLDRGNYGYTF.

This clonotype was seen only a few times. This sequence joins TRBV4-1 and TRBJ2-2; D might be TRBD1 (6 bases). CDR1 MGHRA and CDR2 YSYEKL come from the germline V gene. The CDR3 is 15 residues long. V lost 3 bases and J lost 6, with 14 bases in between. Here the CDR3 DNA reads TGCGCCAGCAGCCACAGGGACACCGGGTCCGGGGAGCTGTTTTTT. It encodes CASSHRDTGSGELFF.

The J gene is TRBJ2-3, the V gene TRBV7-2; TRBD2 aligns across 14 bases. The length of the CDR3 is 18 residues. Looked up from germline, CDR1 is SGHTA and CDR2 is FQGNSA. After removal of 5 bases from V and 5 bases from J, the junction contained 12 bases not matched to a gene. CDR3 bases: TGTGCCAGCAGCCTCGGGACTAGCGGGAGTTTCGGAGTAGATACGCAGTATTTT. This sequence encodes CASSLGTSGSFGVDTQYF.

There are a few counts of this clonotype. The chain carries TRBV29-1 and TRBJ2-1, with D hard to call. Germline CDR1 SQVTM, CDR2 ANQGSEA. V was clipped by 1 base and J by 5 bases, with 3 bases between them. The CDR3 covers 11 residues. The DNA for the CDR3 is TGCAGCGTTGAAGGGGACAATGAGCAGTTCTTC. Its translation is CSVEGDNEQFF.

This clonotype came up many times. The V call is TRBV18, the J call TRBJ1-1; D perhaps matches TRBD1 (6 bases). Germline CDR1 reads KGHSH; CDR2 reads LQKENI. This CDR3 is 18 amino acids long. The V end was cut by 0 bases, the J end by 0 bases, with 17 bases between. The CDR3, as DNA: TGTGCCAGCTCACCACCCTCCGGGACAAGAGGGATGAACACTGAAGCTTTCTTT. Its translation: CASSPPSGTRGMNTEAFF.

Concerning this clonotype: Germline and junction disagree at one end, which may indicate a read error. This sequence joins TRBV5-1 and TRBJ1-2; 7 bases line up with TRBD1. The V gene's germline CDR1 is SGHRS and CDR2 YFSETQ. This CDR3 contains 13 residues. The CDR3: CASSQQGNYGCTF. As DNA, the CDR3 is TGCGCCAGCAGCCAACAGGGGAACTATGGCTGCACCTTC.

Many counts were recorded for this clonotype. The chain joins TRBV5-6 to TRBJ1-1; tentatively, D is TRBD1 (5 bases). This CDR3 comprises 15 residues. Trimming removed 0 bases from V and 10 bases from J, with 19 bases in between. Germline-derived CDR1 and CDR2 are SGHDT and YYEEEE. The CDR3 DNA reads TGTGCCAGCAGCTTGGAGGGATCCCTGGCGAGGGGAGCTTTCTTT. Encoded protein: CASSLEGSLARGAFF. The full variable domain, rest sourced from reference TRBV5-6 and TRBJ1-1, is DAGVTQSPTHLIKTRGQQVTLRCSPKSGHDTVSWYQQALGQGPQFIFQYYEEEERQRGNFPDRFSGHQFPNYSSELNVNALLLGDSALYLCASSLEGSLARGAFFGQGTRLTVV.

This clonotype was detected only once. The chain combines TRBV7-2 with TRBJ1-5; tentatively, D is TRBD1 (6 bases). V was trimmed by 5 bases and J by 4 bases, leaving 12 bases between them. The CDR3 has 14 residues. Germline V lookup: CDR1 SGHTA, CDR2 FQGNSA. The CDR3 here is CASSDRSPNQPQHF. In DNA form, the CDR3 reads TGTGCCAGCAGCGACAGGAGTCCTAATCAGCCCCAGCATTTT.

This clonotype was recorded at least ten times. The rearrangement uses TRBV7-3 and TRBJ2-1; 12 positions agree with TRBD2. Losses at the gene ends were 4 bases for V and 5 bases for J; bases not matched to a gene: 6. This CDR3 is 16 amino acids long. The germline CDR1 and CDR2 sequences are SGHTA and FQGTGA. The chain's CDR3 is CASSSPTSGSHNEQFF. CDR3 sequence (DNA): TGTGCCAGCAGCTCCCCGACTAGCGGGAGCCACAATGAGCAGTTCTTC.